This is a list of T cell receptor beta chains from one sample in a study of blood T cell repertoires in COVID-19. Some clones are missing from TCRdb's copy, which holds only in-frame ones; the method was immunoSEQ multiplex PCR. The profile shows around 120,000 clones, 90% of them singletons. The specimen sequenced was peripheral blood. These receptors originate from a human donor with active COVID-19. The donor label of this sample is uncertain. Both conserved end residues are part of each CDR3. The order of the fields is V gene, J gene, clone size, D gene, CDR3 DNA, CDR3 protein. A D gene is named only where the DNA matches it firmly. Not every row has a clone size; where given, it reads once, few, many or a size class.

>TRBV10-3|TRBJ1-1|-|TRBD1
TGTGCCATCAGGCACCGGGACAGGGAAACCGGTGAAGCTTTCTTT
CAIRHRDRETGEAFF
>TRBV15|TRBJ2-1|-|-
TGTGCCACCAGCCAAGAGAGAGAGCAGTTCTTC
CATSQEREQFF
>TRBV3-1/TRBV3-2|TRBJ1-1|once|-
TGTGCCAGCAGCCAAGGTCTAGCGAACACTGAAGCTTTCTTT
CASSQGLANTEAFF
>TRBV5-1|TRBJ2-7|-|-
TGCGCCAGCAGCTTGATGGAAAGGGGCTACGAGCAGTACTTC
CASSLMERGYEQYF
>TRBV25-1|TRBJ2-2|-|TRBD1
TGTGCCAGCAGTGGACAGGGGATAGCGAACACCGGGGAGCTGTTTTTT
CASSGQGIANTGELFF
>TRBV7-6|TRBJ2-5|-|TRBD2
TGTGCCAGCAGCTTAGAAGCGGGGGTTGAGACCCAGTACTTC
CASSLEAGVETQYF
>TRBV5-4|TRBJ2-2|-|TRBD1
TGTGCCAGCAGTTCCTTACAGGGGCAGTGGACCGGGGAGCTGTTTTTT
CASSSLQGQWTGELFF
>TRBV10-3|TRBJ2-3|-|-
TGTGCCAGCGGGGACAGTTTCACAGATACGCAGTATTTT
CASGDSFTDTQYF
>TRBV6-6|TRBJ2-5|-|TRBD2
TGTGCCAGCTACTTCCCGAGTGGCGGGGGGCCGAGACTGTACTTC
CASYFPSGGGPRLYF
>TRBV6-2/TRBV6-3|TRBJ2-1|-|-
TGTGCCAGCAGTTACCCAGGGGGGCCCGGCAATGAGCAGTTCTTC
CASSYPGGPGNEQFF
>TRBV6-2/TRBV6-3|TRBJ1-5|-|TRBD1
TGTGCCAGCAGTACCTACGGGACAGGGAACCAGCCCCAGCATTTT
CASSTYGTGNQPQHF
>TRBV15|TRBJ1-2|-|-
TGTGCCACCAGCAGGGATCGGGTGGAGTATGGCTACACCTTC
CATSRDRVEYGYTF
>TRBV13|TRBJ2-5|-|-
TGTGCCAGCAGCTTAGCGGGGAGACAAGAGACCCAGTACTTC
CASSLAGRQETQYF
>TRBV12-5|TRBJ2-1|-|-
TGTGCTAGTGGTCAGGACAGTTGGGTGTACAATGAGCAGTTCTTC
CASGQDSWVYNEQFF
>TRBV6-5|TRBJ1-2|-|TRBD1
TGTGCCAGTCTACAGGGGGCGGAGGACTATGGCTACACCTTC
CASLQGAEDYGYTF
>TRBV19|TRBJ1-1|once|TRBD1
TGTGCCAGTGAGAGGACAGGAGGAATCACTGAAGCTTTCTTT
CASERTGGITEAFF
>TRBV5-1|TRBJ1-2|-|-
TGCGCCAGCAGCTTGGCTTCGGGGATTAGCAACTACACCTTC
CASSLASGISNYTF
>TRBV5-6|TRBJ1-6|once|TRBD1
TGTGCCAGCAGCTCCGGACAGGGAAGGAAGCCCCTCCACTTT
CASSSGQGRKPLHF